The 25 T cell receptor beta chains presented below share a single source sample, sequenced in a study of control samples from healthy donors and cancer patients. The method was immunoSEQ multiplex PCR; TCRdb's version includes in-frame clones alone and lacks a portion of them. Of 95,000 to 150,000 clones listed, around nine tenths are singletons. The sequenced sample was blood. Every receptor here comes from a man aged 25 to 40 in good health.

This chain links TRBV10-1 with TRBJ2-6; no reliable D call. The CDR3 extends over 14 amino acids. Germline CDR1 reads WNHNN; CDR2 reads SYGVQD (reference sequence). The germline V and J ends were trimmed by 4 bases and 2 bases, with 6 bases remaining between them. The CDR3 here is CASSGTAGANVLTF. CDR3 in DNA: TGCGCCAGCAGTGGGACGGCTGGGGCCAACGTCCTGACTTTC.

With regard to this clone: This specimen includes other DNA sequences encoding the same CDR3. The chain couples TRBV2 to TRBJ2-2, with 9 positions matching TRBD1. This CDR3 has 16 residues. V trimming: 3 bases; J trimming: 1 base; junction bases outside the gene matches: 3. Germline loops: CDR1 SNHLY, CDR2 FYNNEI. The CDR3 nucleotides read TGTGCCAGCAGTGAGCAGGGACAGGGGAACACCGGGGAGCTGTTTTTT. Encoded protein: CASSEQGQGNTGELFF.

The chain combines TRBV11-2 with TRBJ1-2; a weak D match, TRBD1 (5 bases). Germline assignment: CDR1 SGHAT and CDR2 FQNNGV. There are 13 residues in the CDR3. V lost 5 bases, J lost 8 bases, and 15 bases lay in between. DNA of the CDR3: TGTGCCAGCAGCGTGGGACTGTCTCAGGGCTACACCTTC. It is translated as CASSVGLSQGYTF. Drawing the rest from reference TRBV11-2 and TRBJ1-2, the complete variable domain is EAGVAQSPRYKIIEKRQSVAFWCNPISGHATLYWYQQILGQGPKLLIQFQNNGVVDDSQLPKDRFSAERLKGVDSTLKIQPAKLEDSAVYLCASSVGLSQGYTFGSGTRLTVV.

V usage is TRBV19 and J usage is TRBJ2-1, with D possibly being TRBD1 or TRBD2 (6 bases each). Trimming took off 3 bases at V and 7 bases at J, with 10 bases between the two ends. Germline CDR1 reads LNHDA; CDR2 reads SQIVND (reference sequence). CDR3 size: 13 residues. The DNA for the CDR3 is TGTGCCAGTAGTATGGGGGCGGGGAATGAGCAGTTCTTC. Its protein is CASSMGAGNEQFF.

The rearrangement uses TRBV29-1 and TRBJ2-1; D is unclear. Trimming shortened V by 4 bases and J by 0 bases, and 7 bases separated the two germline ends. Looked up from germline, CDR1 is SQVTM and CDR2 is ANQGSEA. CDR3 length equals 13 residues. The CDR3, as DNA: TGCAGCGTTGTGCCGAGCTCCTACAATGAGCAGTTCTTC. Translating it yields CSVVPSSYNEQFF.

The genes are TRBV6-1 and TRBJ2-2, with 8 nucleotides matching TRBD1. There are 16 residues in the CDR3. The junction had 9 bases not matched to a gene; V was cut back by 3 bases and J by 6 bases. CDR1 is MNHNS, CDR2 SASEGT, per germline. As DNA, the CDR3 is TGTGCCAGCAGTGAGTACAGGGGGACCTCAGCCGGGGAGCTGTTTTTT. It specifies CASSEYRGTSAGELFF.

V is TRBV19 and J is TRBJ2-7; D is possibly TRBD1 (5 bases). V was cut by 4 bases and J by 4 bases, with 11 bases left in between. The CDR3 is made up of 13 amino acids. Germline lookup yields CDR1 LNHDA and CDR2 SQIVND (reference sequence). The CDR3 DNA follows: TGTGCCAGTAGTACGCAGGGAATTTACGAGCAGTACTTC. Translated, it gives CASSTQGIYEQYF. The whole variable domain, filled in from reference TRBV19 and TRBJ2-7, reads DGGITQSPKYLFRKEGQNVTLSCEQNLNHDAMYWYRQDPGQGLRLIYYSQIVNDFQKGDIAEGYSVSREKKESFPLTVTSAQKNPTAFYLCASSTQGIYEQYFGPGTRLTVT.

The chain links TRBV5-5 to TRBJ1-2; D remains ambiguous. The length of the CDR3 is 15 residues. Germline CDR1 reads SGHKS; CDR2 reads YYEKEE (reference sequence). Trimming removed 0 bases from V and 3 bases from J, with 12 bases in between. The CDR3 loop is CASSLGLQIDYGYTF. In DNA form, the CDR3 reads TGTGCCAGCAGCTTGGGCCTGCAGATTGACTATGGCTACACCTTC.

The chain is built from TRBV27 and TRBJ1-1; 7 bases agree with TRBD1. The germline gives CDR1 MNHEY, CDR2 SMNVEV (reference sequence). The CDR3 covers 14 residues. After removal of 2 bases from V and 4 bases from J, the junction contained 4 bases not matched to a gene. The CDR3 nucleotides are TGTGCCAGCAGTTTACAGGGGGGTGGCACTGAAGCTTTCTTT. Residues: CASSLQGGGTEAFF.

The chain carries TRBV7-2 and TRBJ1-2, with TRBD1 matching over 10 bases. CDR1 SGHTA and CDR2 FQGNSA come from the germline V gene. Losses at the gene ends were 5 bases for V and 6 bases for J; bases not matched to a gene: 9. The CDR3 runs 15 residues. The CDR3 loop reads CASSPYRQGANGYTF. The CDR3 bases are TGTGCCAGCAGCCCCTACCGACAGGGGGCTAATGGCTACACCTTC.

The gene calls are TRBV12-5 and TRBJ2-7, with D perhaps assigned TRBD1 or TRBD2 (5 bases each). There are 14 residues in the CDR3. Germline loops: CDR1 LGHNT, CDR2 FRNRAP. Trimming cost V 3 bases and J 5 bases, with 14 bases left between them. The CDR3 coding sequence is TGTGCTAGTGGTTTTTGGGACGGTGAAGACGAGCAGTACTTC. Its translation is CASGFWDGEDEQYF.

This clone was recorded only once. The rearrangement links TRBV15 to TRBJ2-5; 8 bases are a match to TRBD2. Trimming cost V 0 bases and J 4 bases; bases outside gene matches: 4. CDR1 and CDR2 from the germline V gene are LNHNV and YYDKDF (reference sequence). The CDR3 is made up of 15 amino acids. The CDR3 here is CATSRDGGGAETQYF. Here the CDR3 DNA reads TGTGCCACCAGCAGAGACGGGGGGGGCGCAGAGACCCAGTACTTC.

The chain recombines TRBV7-2 with TRBJ1-2, with D possibly TRBD1 on 6 matching bases. Germline CDR1 reads SGHTA; CDR2 reads FQGNSA. V shed 5 bases and J shed 0 bases, with 16 bases lying between them. This CDR3 has 16 residues. Here the CDR3 DNA reads TGTGCCAGCAGCCCCCAATGGACAGCAGCTAACTATGGCTACACCTTC. Its protein product is CASSPQWTAANYGYTF.

The chain links TRBV6-6 to TRBJ1-6; D is undetermined. The CDR3 is 15 amino acids. V shed 6 bases and J shed 0 bases, with 9 bases lying between them. Germline CDR1 reads MNHNY; CDR2 reads SVGAGI (reference sequence). The CDR3 spells CASRSQSSYNSPLHF. Written as DNA, the CDR3 is TGTGCCAGCAGGTCCCAGAGCTCCTATAATTCACCCCTCCACTTT.

V gene TRBV3-1 (or the pseudogene TRBV3-2) combines with J gene TRBJ2-7; D is unclear. This CDR3 has 14 residues. Trimming took 2 bases from V and 2 from J, leaving 10 bases between them. Germline V lookup: CDR1 LGHDT, CDR2 YNNKEL (reference sequence). The CDR3 DNA reads TGTGCCAGCAGCCAATCCCAGAGAGCCTACGAGCAGTACGTC. Protein product: CASSQSQRAYEQYV.

The chain couples TRBV18 to TRBJ2-7; 8 bases line up with TRBD1. The ends lost 0 bases at V and 3 bases at J; junction bases unmatched: 4. Germline V gives CDR1 KGHSH, CDR2 LQKENI. The CDR3 extends over 15 amino acids. The CDR3 here is CASSPPDREDYEQYF. DNA of the CDR3: TGTGCCAGCTCACCACCGGACAGGGAGGACTACGAGCAGTACTTC.

This clone occurred once. The rearrangement joins TRBV30 to TRBJ1-1; the D gene is possibly TRBD1 (6 bases). V shed 5 bases and J shed 0 bases, with 10 bases lying between them. The CDR3 loop spans 13 amino acids. The germline V gene has CDR1 GTSNPN and CDR2 SVGIG (reference sequence). Here the CDR3 DNA reads TGTGCCTGGCACAGGGTGATGAACACTGAAGCTTTCTTT. It codes for CAWHRVMNTEAFF. Full variable domain (missing parts from reference TRBV30 and TRBJ1-1): SQTIHQWPATLVQPVGSPLSLECTVEGTSNPNLYWYRQAAGRGLQLLFYSVGIGQISSEVPQNLSASRPQDRQFILSSKKLLLSDSGFYLCAWHRVMNTEAFFGQGTRLTVV.

The rearrangement joins TRBV2 to TRBJ1-1, with a weak D call TRBD1 (5 bases). The V gene lost 2 bases and the J gene lost 4 bases, with 14 bases spanning the gap. The CDR3 is made up of 15 amino acids. Germline assignment: CDR1 SNHLY and CDR2 FYNNEI. CDR3: CASSERGGGGTEAFF. Here the CDR3 DNA reads TGTGCCAGCAGTGAAAGGGGCGGCGGGGGCACTGAAGCTTTCTTT.

The rearrangement links TRBV6-1 to TRBJ1-2; D call uncertain. Germline assignment: CDR1 MNHNS and CDR2 SASEGT. Trimming removed 1 base at V and 2 bases at J, with 5 bases between. The CDR3 runs to 13 residues. This CDR3 reads CASSEDGNYGYTF. The DNA of the CDR3 is TGTGCCAGCAGTGAAGACGGAAACTATGGCTACACCTTC.

A few counts support this clone. The chain is built from TRBV28 and TRBJ2-5; TRBD2 aligns across 11 bases. The CDR3 is 16 residues long. V was clipped by 5 bases and J by 4 bases; unmatched bases: 9. Germline lookup yields CDR1 MDHEN and CDR2 SYDVKM. CDR3 sequence (DNA): TGTGCCAGCAGTCCATACTCGACTAGCGGGGTAGAGACCCAGTACTTC. The encoded protein is CASSPYSTSGVETQYF.

The chain combines TRBV12-3 or TRBV12-4 with TRBJ2-3, with a tentative D call TRBD2 (5 bases). CDR3 length: 13 residues. The V and J ends lost 8 bases and 11 bases respectively, with 20 bases between them. The CDR3 bases are TGTGCCAGCTCTGGCGGACCGGTGGGGAGGCAGTATTTT. It specifies CASSGGPVGRQYF.

This clone was seen once. The V call is TRBV18, the J call TRBJ1-1; 7 bases agree with TRBD1. The V and J ends lost 6 bases and 5 bases, in that order; junction bases with no gene match: 21. Germline values: CDR1 KGHSH, CDR2 LQKENI. The CDR3 has 18 amino acids. CDR3 DNA: TGTGCCAGCTCCGAGTACGAGCAGGGGGAAAGAGGTGGTACTGAAGCTTTCTTT. It translates to CASSEYEQGERGGTEAFF.

The chain employs TRBV5-6 and TRBJ2-3; D assignment may be TRBD1 or TRBD2 (5 bases each). This CDR3 comprises 15 residues. Trimming cost V 0 bases and J 4 bases, with 12 bases left between them. The germline V gene encodes CDR1 SGHDT and CDR2 YYEEEE. The CDR3 loop is CASSLVGAGSDTQYF. CDR3 coding DNA: TGTGCCAGCAGCTTGGTCGGGGCAGGGTCAGATACGCAGTATTTT.

The chain couples TRBV2 to TRBJ2-2, with D perhaps matching TRBD1 (6 bases). CDR1 and CDR2 from the germline V gene are SNHLY and FYNNEI. This CDR3 contains 16 residues. Trimming removed 0 bases from V and 2 bases from J, with 10 bases in between. The CDR3 loop is CASSEAGTQNTGELFF. CDR3 nucleotide sequence: TGTGCCAGCAGTGAAGCCGGGACACAAAACACCGGGGAGCTGTTTTTT.

This sequence joins TRBV7-9 and TRBJ2-6; perhaps TRBD2 as D (6 bases). The V gene's germline CDR1 is SEHNR and CDR2 FQNEAQ (reference sequence). Trimming stripped 1 base from V and 3 bases from J, with 10 bases between. The CDR3 contains 16 residues. The CDR3 region has the DNA TGTGCCAGCAGCTTAGACGGGGGAAGTGGGGCCAACGTCCTGACTTTC. It translates to CASSLDGGSGANVLTF.